These 28 T cell receptor beta chains share one sample of origin, sequenced in a study of immune evolution from preneoplasia to lung adenocarcinoma. Repertoires were generated with immunoSEQ multiplex PCR, while TCRdb's copy carries only in-frame clones and drops some. Of 6,000 to 8,500 clones in the sample, roughly 70% were seen once. Sequenced material: FFPE atypical adenomatous hyperplasia tissue from the lung. Subset reported: atypical adenomatous hyperplasia (AAH), lung preneoplasia. The source is an older donor with lung adenocarcinoma. Some clones in this sample may be carry-over from other donors' samples.

V gene TRBV4-1 combines with J gene TRBJ2-7; 10 bases map to TRBD2. J gave up 2 bases and V 6 bases, and 16 bases lay outside the gene matches. CDR3 length: 18 residues. CDR1 is MGHRA and CDR2 is YSYEKL in the germline V gene. The chain's CDR3 is CASRPTGTSDSPTYEQYF. DNA for the CDR3: TGCGCCAGCAGACCGACCGGGACTAGCGACTCGCCAACCTACGAGCAGTACTTC.

Only a few counts were recorded for this clone. The chain recombines TRBV13 with TRBJ1-1; D is uncertain. Germline CDR1 and CDR2: PRHDT and FYEKMQ (reference sequence). This CDR3 is built from 12 residues. Trimming removed 1 base from V and 4 bases from J, with 4 bases in between. The CDR3 DNA sequence: TGTGCCAGCAGCTTAGTAGGCACTGAAGCTTTCTTT. This translates into CASSLVGTEAFF.

The chain has TRBV5-1 and TRBJ1-1, with a weak D call TRBD1 (6 bases). V lost 4 bases, J lost 2 bases, and 15 bases lay in between. The CDR3 runs to 15 residues. Germline V gene data show CDR1 as SGHRS and CDR2 as YFSETQ. The CDR3 bases are TGCGCCAGCAGCCCATGGGAGGGGGGAAACACTGAAGCTTTCTTT. Translating it yields CASSPWEGGNTEAFF.

CDR3 in DNA: TGTGCCAGCAGCTTCGTTGACCAGACCCAGTACTTC. Its protein is CASSFVDQTQYF. This chain joins TRBV11-2 and TRBJ2-5; no clear D. Germline V lookup: CDR1 SGHAT, CDR2 FQNNGV. This CDR3 spans 12 amino acids. Trimming took 3 bases from V and 6 from J, leaving 8 bases between them.

The V and J genes are TRBV11-2 and TRBJ1-6; D is unclear. Germline V gene lookup returns CDR1 SGHAT and CDR2 FQNNGV. V was trimmed by 3 bases and J by 12 bases, leaving 6 bases between them. The CDR3 runs 11 residues. The CDR3 nucleotides read TGTGCCAGCAGCTTGGGTTTACCCCTCCACTTT. Its protein is CASSLGLPLHF. Full variable domain (missing parts from reference TRBV11-2 and TRBJ1-6): EAGVAQSPRYKIIEKRQSVAFWCNPISGHATLYWYQQILGQGPKLLIQFQNNGVVDDSQLPKDRFSAERLKGVDSTLKIQPAKLEDSAVYLCASSLGLPLHFGNGTRLTVT.

The V gene is TRBV5-3, the J gene TRBJ2-5, with 7 bases fitting TRBD2. The tail of the sequence fits TRBJ2-7 better, so the J call may be wrong. TRBV5-3 qualifies as an ORF whose function is uncertain. The length of the CDR3 is 15 residues. CDR3 in DNA: TGTGCCAGAAGCTTGGCGCGGGGGAACTCCTACGAGCAGTACTTC. Protein sequence: CARSLARGNSYEQYF.

The chain carries TRBV18 and TRBJ1-3; no clear D. This CDR3 has 16 amino acids. The V gene's germline CDR1 is KGHSH and CDR2 LQKENI. Trimming cost V 6 bases and J 0 bases, with 15 bases left between them. CDR3 nucleotides: TGTGCCAGCTCCCCTACTGACGGCGCCTCTGGAAACACCATATATTTT. Protein: CASSPTDGASGNTIYF.

V gene TRBV9 combines with J gene TRBJ2-3; the match to TRBD2 covers 9 bases. The CDR3 covers 16 residues. Germline values: CDR1 SGDLS, CDR2 YYNGEE. J was trimmed by 4 bases and V by 0 bases; bases with no gene match: 6. CDR3 nucleotides: TGTGCCAGCAGCGTAGATAGTAGCGGGAGCGCAGATACGCAGTATTTT. Its translation is CASSVDSSGSADTQYF.

The chain is built from TRBV6-1 and TRBJ1-3; D remains unclear. The germline V gene has CDR1 MNHNS and CDR2 SASEGT. Trimming pared 2 bases from V and 3 bases from J, leaving 11 bases between. This CDR3 has 15 residues. The CDR3 DNA sequence: TGTGCCAGCAGTGAATACGACTTGGGTGGAAACACCATATATTTT. Protein product: CASSEYDLGGNTIYF.

The gene calls are TRBV29-1 and TRBJ1-3, with D possibly matching TRBD1 (5 bases). The CDR3 loop spans 14 amino acids. CDR1 SQVTM and CDR2 ANQGSEA come from the germline V gene. Trimming pared 4 bases from V and 0 bases from J, leaving 10 bases between. The CDR3 nucleotides are TGCAGCGTTGTGGGGGAAAGCTCTGGAAACACCATATATTTT. It specifies CSVVGESSGNTIYF.

V usage is TRBV5-6 and J usage is TRBJ2-1, with 7 bases fitting TRBD1. With 5 bases clipped from V and 9 bases from J, the junction kept 5 bases outside the gene matches. From germline, CDR1 is SGHDT and CDR2 YYEEEE. The CDR3 extends over 12 amino acids. For the CDR3, the DNA is TGTGCCAGCAGGGAAGGGGGCCTTGAGCAGTTCTTC. This gives the protein CASREGGLEQFF.

This rearrangement joins TRBV11-3 to TRBJ2-5; TRBD2 aligns across 7 bases. CDR1 is SGHNT, CDR2 YENEEA, per germline. After removal of 2 bases from V and 5 bases from J, the junction contained 5 bases not matched to a gene. The CDR3 is 14 residues long. CDR3 bases: TGTGCCAGCAGCTTAAACGGGGGGAGGGAGACCCAGTACTTC. Its translation: CASSLNGGRETQYF.

This clone was picked up one time. This chain connects TRBV6-6 to TRBJ2-2; D is perhaps TRBD1 or TRBD2 (5 bases each). The CDR3 consists of 15 residues. Trimming stripped 6 bases from V and 2 bases from J, with 13 bases between. Germline assignment: CDR1 MNHNY and CDR2 SVGAGI (reference sequence). In DNA, the CDR3 is TGTGCCAGCAGCCAAGGGACGCTTAACACCGGGGAGCTGTTTTTT. Its translation: CASSQGTLNTGELFF.

This clone was recorded only once. V gene TRBV29-1 combines with J gene TRBJ2-1; 9 bases match TRBD2. This CDR3 is 13 amino acids long. Germline CDR1 reads SQVTM; CDR2 reads ANQGSEA. The junction had 6 bases not matched to a gene; V was cut back by 4 bases and J by 8 bases. CDR3 residues: CSVVQLAGYEQFF. The DNA for the CDR3 is TGCAGCGTTGTCCAGCTAGCGGGATATGAGCAGTTCTTC.

This clone was seen just once. The chain couples TRBV5-4 to TRBJ2-7, with D possibly matching TRBD2 (5 bases). CDR3 length equals 15 residues. Germline CDR1 reads SGHNT; CDR2 reads YYREEE (reference sequence). Trimming left V 4 bases short and J 5 bases short, with 19 bases between. The CDR3 region is CASSRTVALEDEQYF. Here the CDR3 DNA reads TGTGCCAGCAGCCGAACCGTCGCACTAGAAGACGAGCAGTACTTC.

The chain employs TRBV5-8 and TRBJ2-3; 8 nucleotides align to TRBD2. The V gene's germline CDR1 is SGHTS and CDR2 YDEGEE. The V gene end was trimmed by 6 bases and the J gene end by 4 bases; junction bases not matched to a gene: 10. The CDR3 extends over 15 amino acids. The CDR3 protein is CASNFPGGGPDTQYF. The CDR3, as DNA: TGTGCCAGCAACTTCCCGGGGGGGGGTCCAGATACGCAGTATTTT.

The rearrangement joins TRBV14 to TRBJ2-7; perhaps D is TRBD1 or TRBD2 (5 bases each). Per germline, CDR1 SGHDN and CDR2 FVKESK. Between the trimmed V and J ends, which lost 4 bases and 3 bases, there was a span of 19 bases. This CDR3 contains 16 residues. In DNA form, the CDR3 reads TGTGCCAGCAGCCTAAGGGACGTAGCGCCATACTACGAGCAGTACTTC. Its translation: CASSLRDVAPYYEQYF.

The V gene is TRBV6-6, the J gene TRBJ2-7; TRBD1 agrees at 8 bases. V trimming: 0 bases; J trimming: 0 bases; junction bases outside the gene matches: 4. Germline V gene lookup returns CDR1 MNHNY and CDR2 SVGAGI (reference sequence). The CDR3 length is 16 residues. The CDR3 reads CASSYSGQGSSYEQYV. DNA for the CDR3: TGTGCCAGCAGTTACTCTGGACAGGGAAGCTCCTACGAGCAGTACGTC.

This clone has a handful of counts. V gene TRBV19 combines with J gene TRBJ2-5, with 8 positions matching TRBD2. V dropped 8 bases and J dropped 4; count of bases not matched to a gene: 9. The CDR3 runs to 14 residues. Germline V gene lookup returns CDR1 LNHDA and CDR2 SQIVND (reference sequence). The CDR3 sequence: CASRESGRRETQYF. The CDR3 DNA is TGTGCCAGTCGAGAGAGCGGGAGACGAGAGACCCAGTACTTC.

This clone has a single count. The V call is TRBV5-4, the J call TRBJ2-3; tentative D call: TRBD2 (5 bases). The V and J ends lost 4 bases and 1 base respectively, with 10 bases between them. The CDR3 has 14 amino acids. The germline V gene encodes CDR1 SGHNT and CDR2 YYREEE (reference sequence). CDR3 in amino acids: CASSQGRGTDTQYF. CDR3 bases: TGTGCCAGCAGCCAAGGGCGGGGCACAGATACGCAGTATTTT.

This chain uses TRBV29-1 with TRBJ2-7, with D tentatively TRBD1 (6 bases). The CDR3 contains 10 residues. V was cut by 4 bases and J by 7 bases, with 8 bases left in between. Germline V gene sequence: CDR1 SQVTM, CDR2 ANQGSEA. In DNA, the CDR3 is TGCAGCGTTGGCAGGGGAGAGCAGTACTTC. It yields the protein CSVGRGEQYF.

By share, this clone ranks as medium-sized. This chain uses TRBV4-1 with TRBJ1-5, with no clear D. The CDR3 sequence is 17 residues long. V dropped 7 bases and J dropped 4 bases, with 23 bases sitting between them. Germline-derived CDR1 and CDR2 are MGHRA and YSYEKL. CDR3 region: CASNPEGGSGLNQPQHF. The DNA of the CDR3 is TGCGCCAGCAACCCTGAGGGAGGGAGCGGGCTAAATCAGCCCCAGCATTTT.

J is TRBJ1-3 and V is TRBV2; D unclear. The germline V gene encodes CDR1 SNHLY and CDR2 FYNNEI. Trimming stripped 3 bases from V and 0 bases from J, with 9 bases between. CDR3 length: 15 residues. The CDR3 nucleotides are TGTGCCAGCAGTGACGGTCCTATCTCTGGAAACACCATATATTTT. Residues: CASSDGPISGNTIYF.

The chain combines TRBV2 with TRBJ1-2; D gene uncertain. The germline gives CDR1 SNHLY, CDR2 FYNNEI. This CDR3 has 11 amino acids. V lost 6 bases to trimming and J lost 2 bases, with 4 bases between them. The CDR3 sequence: CASRENYGYTF. The DNA of the CDR3 is TGTGCCAGCAGAGAAAACTATGGCTACACCTTC.

This clone is medium-sized by share. V is TRBV7-9 and J is TRBJ1-1; possibly TRBD1 for D (6 bases). Trimming took 5 bases from V and 3 from J, leaving 7 bases between them. CDR1 and CDR2 (germline): SEHNR, FQNEAQ (reference sequence). This CDR3 is 12 amino acids long. CDR3 residues: CASSAGDTEAFF. The CDR3 DNA is TGTGCCAGCAGCGCAGGGGACACTGAAGCTTTCTTT. Combining the CDR3 with reference TRBV7-9 and TRBJ1-1 gives the whole variable domain DTGVSQNPRHKITKRGQNVTFRCDPISEHNRLYWYRQTLGQGPEFLTYFQNEAQLEKSRLLSDRFSAERPKGSFSTLEIQRTEQGDSAMYLCASSAGDTEAFFGQGTRLTVV.

This chain joins TRBV6-6 and TRBJ2-5; a weak D match, TRBD2 (7 bases). The CDR3 spans 14 residues. The V end was cut by 8 bases, the J end by 4 bases, with 17 bases between. CDR1 is MNHNY, CDR2 SVGAGI, per germline (reference sequence). The CDR3 region has the DNA TGTGCCAGCTTAAGGGGGAGGGCCCCAGAGACCCAGTACTTC. Amino acids: CASLRGRAPETQYF.

This chain connects TRBV29-1 to TRBJ2-1, with 7 bases identical to TRBD1. V dropped 4 bases and J dropped 6; count of bases not matched to a gene: 9. CDR1 is SQVTM and CDR2 is ANQGSEA in the germline V gene. The CDR3 is 14 residues long. The CDR3 DNA reads TGCAGCGTTGGGGGGACAGTCCCCTTCAATGAGCAGTTCTTC. As protein: CSVGGTVPFNEQFF.

This clone is labeled as medium-sized (0.01 to 0.1%). The chain employs TRBV19 and TRBJ1-3; D is possibly TRBD1 (5 bases). The V gene's germline CDR1 is LNHDA and CDR2 SQIVND (reference sequence). V was trimmed by 0 bases and J by 7 bases, leaving 16 bases between them. The CDR3 runs to 16 residues. The CDR3 DNA is TGTGCCAGTAGTATAGATCAGGGATATCGGAGGAACACCATATATTTT. This gives the protein CASSIDQGYRRNTIYF.